The TCR beta chain described here comes from a study of low-dose radiotherapy and immunotherapy resistance in tumors. For the study at large: Every two weeks, one day ahead of radiation and immunotherapy, cyclophosphamide 200 mg/m2 was given (intravenously). Aspirin was administered orally at 300 mg daily for four cycles, commencing on cycle 1 day 1.

About this clonotype: The likely explanation is a read error, given a far larger clone one base away.

CDR1 is ENHRY, CDR2 SYGVKD, per germline. The CDR3 sequence is 14 residues long. J gave up 11 bases and V 6 bases, and 14 bases lay outside the gene matches. The sample's time point: after trial treatment. The treatment: LDRT plus nivolumab, ipilimumab, low-dose cyclophosphamide and aspirin (RACIN trial). The therapy administered to donors comprised nivolumab, ipilimumab, aspirin, low-dose cyclophosphamide and low-dose radiotherapy. Primers targeting TRAV and TRBV primed first-strand cDNA, covering alpha and beta chains. For amplifying TCRs, the PCR ran for around 20 cycles with Phusion, which was used together with a constant-region primer and the adapter on the V primers. Using its own MiXCR run on the reads, TCRdb lists one record per CDR3 protein. This table has about 84,000 distinct CDR3 sequences, around a sixth appearing once.

The sample was PBMCs, taken after low-dose radiotherapy plus immunotherapy. V gene TRBV10-3 combines with J gene TRBJ2-5, with TRBD2 matching over 8 bases. The sequence was obtained from a male donor with prostate cancer. This chain's CDR3 is CAISQTSVDNEQYF. CDR3 DNA: TGTGCCATCAGCCAGACTAGCGTTGACAATGAGCAGTACTTC.